This entry concerns a single T cell receptor (beta chain). Per germline, CDR1 MNHEY and CDR2 SVGAGI. The CDR3 has 15 residues. V lost 6 bases and J 0 bases, leaving 9 bases between the germline ends. The sample belongs to a study of blood T cell repertoires in COVID-19. Study-wide context: Specimens from acute and convalescent COVID-19 originated in the United States, Italy and Spain. T cells, B-cell-depleted T cells, or PBMCs supplied cDNA or gDNA.

Membership in each cohort depended on participant-reported clinical history. Profiling relied on immunoSEQ multiplex PCR, and the TCRdb table lists in-frame clones only, not all of them. The data show around 420,000 clones, with around 90% seen just once and 2% to 2.5% held by the top ten. The sequencing sample was made of PBMCs or T cells enriched from blood (not recorded which). This sequence joins TRBV6-5 and TRBJ1-6; D is ambiguous. The receptor was derived from a woman in her thirties or forties with acute COVID-19. CDR3 amino acids: CASSNPSSYNSPLHF. The DNA for the CDR3 is TGTGCCAGCAGCAACCCTAGCTCCTATAATTCACCCCTCCACTTT.